A single sample is the source of the 14 T cell receptor beta chains below, sequenced in a study of cytomegalovirus exposure and HLA in healthy donors (dated by TCRdb to about 2017). Libraries came from the immunoSEQ multiplex PCR assay. A mixture of 60 forward primers for TCR Vbeta segments and 13 reverse primers for TCR Jbeta segments was used in the multiplex PCR. The immuneACCESS repertoire file appears here via TCRdb, limited to in-frame rearrangements. These files lack a portion of the clones; in checked studies, under half of the deficit traces to unresolved V genes, and the cause of the others is not known. Present in this sample are about 150,000 clones, approximately 67% of which were seen just once. Roughly 6% of the sample is in the top ten clones. Input material: PBMCs. Receptors were obtained from a woman aged 60-75 years in good health and CMV-seronegative.

The chain combines TRBV28 with TRBJ2-7; a possible D gene is TRBD1 (6 bases). From germline, CDR1 is MDHEN and CDR2 SYDVKM. V lost 2 bases, J lost 2 bases, and 16 bases lay in between. CDR3 length: 16 residues. The CDR3 sequence is CASSLGPGTPTYEQYF. The CDR3 DNA reads as TGTGCCAGCAGTTTAGGTCCCGGGACACCGACCTACGAGCAGTACTTC.

The chain employs TRBV10-3 and TRBJ2-3; D unresolved. Germline CDR1 is ENHRY and CDR2 is SYGVKD. V was trimmed by 0 bases and J by 0 bases, leaving 4 bases between them. The CDR3 contains 14 residues. The CDR3 sequence is CAISESASTDTQYF. DNA for the CDR3: TGTGCCATCAGTGAGTCAGCTAGCACAGATACGCAGTATTTT.

V gene TRBV11-3 combines with J gene TRBJ1-2, with D maybe TRBD1 (5 bases). The V and J ends lost 9 bases and 0 bases respectively, with 11 bases between them. CDR3 length equals 13 residues. The germline CDR1 and CDR2 sequences are SGHNT and YENEEA. The CDR3 DNA reads TGTGCCAGGGACACTAACCCTAACTATGGCTACACCTTC. This encodes CARDTNPNYGYTF. The variable domain in full, completed from reference TRBV11-3 and TRBJ1-2, reads EAGVVQSPRYKIIEKKQPVAFWCNPISGHNTLYWYLQNLGQGPELLIRYENEEAVDDSQLPKDRFSAERLKGVDSTLKIQPAELGDSAVYLCARDTNPNYGYTFGSGTRLTVV.

The count of this clone is one. The chain joins TRBV7-2 to TRBJ1-2, with TRBD1 identical over 7 bases. CDR1 is SGHTA and CDR2 is FQGNSA in the germline V gene. The CDR3 extends over 16 amino acids. The trim removed 3 bases at V and 4 bases at J, leaving 11 bases unmatched. The CDR3 reads CASSFTGRGVLYGYTF. The CDR3, as DNA: TGTGCCAGCAGCTTCACGGGCAGGGGGGTCCTCTATGGCTACACCTTC.

The chain combines TRBV28 with TRBJ2-5, with D possibly being TRBD1 (5 bases). This CDR3 spans 16 amino acids. Trimming shortened V by 2 bases and J by 4 bases, and 17 bases separated the two germline ends. Germline CDR1 and CDR2: MDHEN and SYDVKM. The CDR3 loop is CASSLVRVVGAETQYF. CDR3 bases: TGTGCCAGCAGTTTAGTCAGGGTGGTGGGCGCAGAGACCCAGTACTTC. Full variable domain (remainder filled in from reference TRBV28 and TRBJ2-5): DVKVTQSSRYLVKRTGEKVFLECVQDMDHENMFWYRQDPGLGLRLIYFSYDVKMKEKGDIPEGYSVSREKKERFSLILESASTNQTSMYLCASSLVRVVGAETQYFGPGTRLLVL.

The chain joins TRBV7-2 to TRBJ2-5; TRBD2 aligns across 10 bases. CDR1 and CDR2 (germline): SGHTA, FQGNSA. CDR3 length equals 16 residues. Germline trimming cut 5 bases from V and 5 bases from J; bases unmatched to any gene: 11. CDR3 sequence: CASSPRASGSYETQYF. The CDR3, as DNA: TGTGCCAGCAGCCCACGGGCTAGCGGGAGCTACGAGACCCAGTACTTC. Full variable domain (remainder filled in from reference TRBV7-2 and TRBJ2-5): GAGVSQSPSNKVTEKGKDVELRCDPISGHTALYWYRQSLGQGLEFLIYFQGNSAPDKSGLPSDRFSAERTGGSVSTLTIQRTQQEDSAVYLCASSPRASGSYETQYFGPGTRLLVL.

Comment on this clone: A read error may produce the germline difference seen at one junction end. The rearrangement links TRBV7-9 to TRBJ2-1, with D perhaps TRBD2 (5 bases). Germline CDR1 is SEHNR and CDR2 is FQNEAQ (reference sequence). The CDR3 totals 14 residues. As DNA, the CDR3 is TGTTCCAGCAGCTTATTAGCGAGGCGCGATGAGCAGTTCTTC. Encoded protein: CSSSLLARRDEQFF. Looking up the rest from reference TRBV7-9 and TRBJ2-1 gives the full variable domain: DTGVSQNPRHKITKRGQNVTFRCDPISEHNRLYWYRQTLGQGPEFLTYFQNEAQLEKSRLLSDRFSAERPKGSFSTLEIQRTEQGDSAMYLCSSSLLARRDEQFFGPGTRLTVL.

This chain connects TRBV9 to TRBJ2-3, with 9 positions matching TRBD2. The CDR3 consists of 16 residues. The germline V gene encodes CDR1 SGDLS and CDR2 YYNGEE. V dropped 2 bases and J dropped 0; count of bases not matched to a gene: 4. The CDR3 coding sequence is TGTGCCAGCAGCGTTAGCGGGGGCCAAAGCACAGATACGCAGTATTTT. It yields the protein CASSVSGGQSTDTQYF.

The V call is TRBV5-1, the J call TRBJ2-5, with TRBD2 identical over 8 bases. The CDR3 loop spans 14 amino acids. With V trimmed by 3 bases and J by 2 bases, 3 bases remained unmatched. Per germline, CDR1 SGHRS and CDR2 YFSETQ. Here the CDR3 reads CASSSLAGQETQYF. As DNA, the CDR3 is TGCGCCAGCAGCTCTCTAGCGGGTCAAGAGACCCAGTACTTC.

A word on this clone: Germline and junction disagree at one end, which may indicate a read error. The chain carries TRBV7-9 and TRBJ1-6, with 8 nucleotides matching TRBD1. Germline V gives CDR1 SEHNR, CDR2 FQNEAQ (reference sequence). The CDR3 covers 13 residues. CDR3 in amino acids: CSSSWTGNSPLHF. CDR3 coding DNA: TGTTCCAGCAGCTGGACAGGGAATTCACCCCTCCACTTT.

The chain has TRBV7-3 and TRBJ1-3; TRBD1 aligns across 7 bases. Trimming cost V 2 bases and J 3 bases; bases outside gene matches: 4. CDR3 size: 15 residues. CDR1 is SGHTA, CDR2 FQGTGA, per germline. CDR3 protein: CASSLWAGGGNTIYF. The CDR3 DNA is TGTGCCAGCAGCTTATGGGCAGGGGGTGGAAACACCATATATTTT.

This clone appeared a few times. The rearrangement links TRBV10-2 to TRBJ2-3; the D is unclear. V was pared by 3 bases and J by 7 bases, with 5 bases between. The CDR3 has 11 residues. The germline V gene encodes CDR1 WSHSY and CDR2 SAAADI. CDR3 in amino acids: CASSESHTQYF. DNA for the CDR3: TGCGCCAGCAGTGAATCTCATACGCAGTATTTT.

On this clone: Other nucleotide sequences from this sample produce the same CDR3. V usage is TRBV6-1 and J usage is TRBJ2-7; D is unclear. The ends were cut back, 5 bases at V and 0 bases at J, with 8 bases in the middle. The CDR3 runs to 13 residues. CDR1 and CDR2 from the germline V gene are MNHNS and SASEGT. The DNA for the CDR3 is TGTGCCAGCAGTACGACAAGCTCCTACGAGCAGTACTTC. Its protein product is CASSTTSSYEQYF.

The rearrangement joins TRBV7-8 to TRBJ2-1, with 9 bases lining up with TRBD2. V was clipped by 2 bases and J by 3 bases; unmatched bases: 2. Germline CDR1 reads SGHVS; CDR2 reads FQNEAQ. There are 15 residues in the CDR3. The CDR3, as DNA: TGTGCCAGCAGCTTAAGCGGGGGGTACTACAATGAGCAGTTCTTC. Its translation is CASSLSGGYYNEQFF.